These T cell receptor beta chains were read from a single sample in a study of cytomegalovirus exposure and HLA in healthy donors. Generated by immunoSEQ multiplex PCR, the TCRdb table keeps only in-frame clones and is missing some. The data show roughly 200,000 clones, 75% to 90% seen once. Sequencing was carried out using PBMCs. The receptors stem from a boy younger than 18 in good health and CMV-seronegative. The CDR3 runs from the conserved cysteine through the conserved F or W. Each record gives: V gene, clone size, J gene, D gene, CDR3 DNA, CDR3 protein. A D gene is named only where the DNA matches it firmly. The size entry is marked missing in some rows and otherwise reads once, few, many or a size class.

V gene: TRBV19
clone size: -
J gene: TRBJ2-3
D gene: TRBD1
CDR3 DNA: TGTGCCAGTAGTATAGAAGGGACAGGGAGTCTTTCAGATACGCAGTATTTT
CDR3 protein: CASSIEGTGSLSDTQYF

V gene: TRBV5-6
clone size: -
J gene: TRBJ2-3
D gene: TRBD2
CDR3 DNA: TGTGCCAGCAGCCCGGGACTAGAAGAAGATACGCAGTATTTT
CDR3 protein: CASSPGLEEDTQYF

V gene: TRBV6-1
clone size: -
J gene: TRBJ2-1
D gene: -
CDR3 DNA: TGTGCCAGCAGTGTACGACAGACCCTCTCCTACAATGAGCAGTTCTTC
CDR3 protein: CASSVRQTLSYNEQFF

V gene: TRBV19
clone size: -
J gene: TRBJ1-6
D gene: TRBD1
CDR3 DNA: TGTGCCAGTACTGGGACAGTTCGAAGCTCCTATAATTCACCCCTCCACTTT
CDR3 protein: CASTGTVRSSYNSPLHF

V gene: TRBV12-5
clone size: -
J gene: TRBJ2-2
D gene: TRBD1
CDR3 DNA: TGTGCTAGTGGTCTCGGGACCGGACAGGGGGCAAGGGAGCTGTTTTTT
CDR3 protein: CASGLGTGQGARELFF

V gene: TRBV4-2
clone size: once
J gene: TRBJ2-3
D gene: TRBD2
CDR3 DNA: TGTGCCAGCAGCCAAGATCTCGGCGGGGGGCTGGCAGATACGCAGTATTTT
CDR3 protein: CASSQDLGGGLADTQYF

V gene: TRBV19
clone size: -
J gene: TRBJ2-1
D gene: TRBD2
CDR3 DNA: TGTGCCAGTAGTATTCGCGGTAGCGGGAGGGTCAATGAGCAGTTCTTC
CDR3 protein: CASSIRGSGRVNEQFF

V gene: TRBV19
clone size: -
J gene: TRBJ1-2
D gene: -
CDR3 DNA: TGTGCCAGTAGTATAAACGAAAGGGGATTTGGCTACACCTTC
CDR3 protein: CASSINERGFGYTF

V gene: TRBV27
clone size: -
J gene: TRBJ1-2
D gene: TRBD1
CDR3 DNA: TGTGCCAGCAGTTTCTCGGGACAGTCCTATGGCTACACCTTC
CDR3 protein: CASSFSGQSYGYTF

V gene: TRBV18
clone size: -
J gene: TRBJ2-7
D gene: TRBD2
CDR3 DNA: TGTGCCAGCTCACCAGCGGGGGCCTACGAGCAGTACTTC
CDR3 protein: CASSPAGAYEQYF

V gene: TRBV5-1
clone size: -
J gene: TRBJ2-1
D gene: -
CDR3 DNA: TGCGCCAGCAGCATTAGTCTGGGGGCCTCCTACAATGAGCAGTTCTTC
CDR3 protein: CASSISLGASYNEQFF

V gene: TRBV19
clone size: -
J gene: TRBJ2-5
D gene: -
CDR3 DNA: TGTGCCAGTAGTCCCCTCAACGGGGAGACCCAGTACTTC
CDR3 protein: CASSPLNGETQYF

V gene: TRBV7-2
clone size: -
J gene: TRBJ2-7
D gene: TRBD2
CDR3 DNA: TGTGCCAGCAGCGCCAATGGACTAGCGGGAGGGCCCTACGAGCAGTACTTC
CDR3 protein: CASSANGLAGGPYEQYF

V gene: TRBV4-1
clone size: -
J gene: TRBJ1-3
D gene: -
CDR3 DNA: TGCGCCAGCAGCCCTCGGGGGGGAAAGGGGGAGTTAAACACCATATATTTT
CDR3 protein: CASSPRGGKGELNTIYF

V gene: TRBV6-5
clone size: -
J gene: TRBJ1-2
D gene: -
CDR3 DNA: TGTGCCAGCAGTTACACGGAATTCAGGGGCTACACCTTC
CDR3 protein: CASSYTEFRGYTF

V gene: TRBV19
clone size: -
J gene: TRBJ2-7
D gene: TRBD1
CDR3 DNA: TGTGCCAGTAGTGTGGGACAGGGGATCAACGAGCAGTACTTC
CDR3 protein: CASSVGQGINEQYF

V gene: TRBV13
clone size: once
J gene: TRBJ2-1
D gene: TRBD2
CDR3 DNA: TGTGCCAGCACCTATCGCGGGAGGGGAAACAATGAGCAGTTCTTC
CDR3 protein: CASTYRGRGNNEQFF

V gene: TRBV7-6
clone size: -
J gene: TRBJ1-1
D gene: -
CDR3 DNA: TGTGCCAGCAGCCCCCCGTCCTCCCCTGAAGCTTTCTTT
CDR3 protein: CASSPPSSPEAFF

V gene: TRBV7-9
clone size: -
J gene: TRBJ1-2
D gene: TRBD1
CDR3 DNA: TGTTCCAGCAGCTCTCGGGACAGGGTGGCGAATGGCTACACCTTC
CDR3 protein: CSSSSRDRVANGYTF

V gene: TRBV25-1
clone size: -
J gene: TRBJ2-6
D gene: TRBD1
CDR3 DNA: TGTGCCAGCAGTGACCGAGGGACAGTCTCTGGGGCCAACGTCCTGACTTTC
CDR3 protein: CASSDRGTVSGANVLTF

V gene: TRBV2
clone size: -
J gene: TRBJ2-2
D gene: -
CDR3 DNA: TGTGCCAGCAGTGAGAATGGGGGCATCGGGGAGCTGTTTTTT
CDR3 protein: CASSENGGIGELFF

V gene: TRBV5-1
clone size: -
J gene: TRBJ2-1
D gene: TRBD1
CDR3 DNA: TGCGCCAGCAGCTTCCGGGACAGGGGTGGCGATGAGCAGTTCTTC
CDR3 protein: CASSFRDRGGDEQFF

V gene: TRBV30
clone size: -
J gene: TRBJ2-3
D gene: -
CDR3 DNA: TGTGCCTGGAGCGGGGGACAGACTAGCGGCACAGATACGCAGTATTTT
CDR3 protein: CAWSGGQTSGTDTQYF

V gene: TRBV28
clone size: few
J gene: TRBJ2-3
D gene: TRBD2
CDR3 DNA: TGTGCCAGCAGTTTAGCGGGAGTCACAGATACGCAGTATTTT
CDR3 protein: CASSLAGVTDTQYF

V gene: TRBV7-2
clone size: -
J gene: TRBJ2-2
D gene: -
CDR3 DNA: TGTGCCAGCAGCTTAAATTCGTTTGTAACCGGGGAGCTGTTTTTT
CDR3 protein: CASSLNSFVTGELFF

V gene: TRBV27
clone size: few
J gene: TRBJ1-1
D gene: -
CDR3 DNA: TGTGCCAGCAGTTCGCCGGGACAAAACACTGAAGCTTTCTTT
CDR3 protein: CASSSPGQNTEAFF

V gene: TRBV25-1
clone size: -
J gene: TRBJ2-5
D gene: TRBD1
CDR3 DNA: TGTGCCAGCAGTGAATGGACAGGGGGTACCCAAGAGACCCAGTACTTC
CDR3 protein: CASSEWTGGTQETQYF

V gene: TRBV4-2
clone size: -
J gene: TRBJ1-2
D gene: -
CDR3 DNA: TGTGCCAGCAGCCATTTCCCGGCTGGGCAGACTAACTATGGCTACACCTTC
CDR3 protein: CASSHFPAGQTNYGYTF

V gene: TRBV7-8
clone size: -
J gene: TRBJ1-4
D gene: -
CDR3 DNA: TGTGCCAGCAGATCCCAGTCGGGCAGGGCTAATGAAAAACTGTTTTTT
CDR3 protein: CASRSQSGRANEKLFF

V gene: TRBV6-1
clone size: -
J gene: TRBJ2-7
D gene: -
CDR3 DNA: TGTGCCAGCGACAGCTACGAGCAGTACTTC
CDR3 protein: CASDSYEQYF

V gene: TRBV5-8
clone size: -
J gene: TRBJ2-1
D gene: -
CDR3 DNA: TGTGCCAGCAGACCTCGGGGGGCCTCCTACAATGAGCAGTTCTTC
CDR3 protein: CASRPRGASYNEQFF

V gene: TRBV7-2
clone size: -
J gene: TRBJ2-1
D gene: TRBD2
CDR3 DNA: TGTGCCAGCAGCTTAGTACGGCTAGCGGGCCTCTGGGTCAATGAGCAGTTCTTC
CDR3 protein: CASSLVRLAGLWVNEQFF

V gene: TRBV7-9
clone size: once
J gene: TRBJ1-2
D gene: -
CDR3 DNA: TGTGCCAGCAGCTTAGCGGAGGCTGGAGGATATGGCTACACCTTC
CDR3 protein: CASSLAEAGGYGYTF

V gene: TRBV4-3
clone size: -
J gene: TRBJ2-4
D gene: -
CDR3 DNA: TGCGCCAGCAGCCAAATTTCGCTGGCTTCTCAAGCCAAAAACATTCAGTACTTC
CDR3 protein: CASSQISLASQAKNIQYF

V gene: TRBV6-6
clone size: many
J gene: TRBJ1-5
D gene: TRBD1
CDR3 DNA: TGTGCCAGCAGTAATTCCGGGACAGGGAAGAATCAGCCCCAGCATTTT
CDR3 protein: CASSNSGTGKNQPQHF

V gene: TRBV11-2
clone size: -
J gene: TRBJ1-2
D gene: TRBD1
CDR3 DNA: TGTGCCAGCAGCTTAGAGGACAGGGTCCATGGCTACACCTTC
CDR3 protein: CASSLEDRVHGYTF

V gene: TRBV27
clone size: -
J gene: TRBJ1-4
D gene: -
CDR3 DNA: TGTGCCAGCAGTTTATGGGGAGCAACTAATGAAAAACTGTTTTTT
CDR3 protein: CASSLWGATNEKLFF

V gene: TRBV2
clone size: once
J gene: TRBJ2-3
D gene: TRBD2
CDR3 DNA: TGTGCCACCCTAGCCCCCCCTAGAGTGTCGGGGGGGGATACGCAGTATTTT
CDR3 protein: CATLAPPRVSGGDTQYF

V gene: TRBV28
clone size: few
J gene: TRBJ2-7
D gene: -
CDR3 DNA: TGTCATGCCGGGTCCTACGAGCAGTACTTC
CDR3 protein: CHAGSYEQYF

V gene: TRBV29-1
clone size: -
J gene: TRBJ2-7
D gene: TRBD2
CDR3 DNA: TGCAGCGTTAATAGCGGGGGATTCGGATACGAGCAGTACTTC
CDR3 protein: CSVNSGGFGYEQYF

V gene: TRBV10-3
clone size: -
J gene: TRBJ2-5
D gene: TRBD1
CDR3 DNA: TGTGCCATCAGTGAGTCTGCAGGGGGTTACCAAGAGACCCAGTACTTC
CDR3 protein: CAISESAGGYQETQYF

V gene: TRBV15
clone size: -
J gene: TRBJ1-5
D gene: -
CDR3 DNA: TGTGCCACCAGCCAACAGGGTGGCAATCAGCCCCAGCATTTT
CDR3 protein: CATSQQGGNQPQHF

V gene: TRBV30
clone size: -
J gene: TRBJ1-4
D gene: TRBD1
CDR3 DNA: TGTGCCTGGAGTTTTCTAGACAGGGAGGAGGAAAAACTGTTTTTT
CDR3 protein: CAWSFLDREEEKLFF

V gene: TRBV6-5
clone size: -
J gene: TRBJ2-2
D gene: -
CDR3 DNA: TGTGCCACCGCGATGTGGACTCCGAACACCGGGGAGCTGTTTTTT
CDR3 protein: CATAMWTPNTGELFF

V gene: TRBV27
clone size: -
J gene: TRBJ2-2
D gene: TRBD1
CDR3 DNA: TGTGCCAGCAGTCTGTCACAGGGGGTGAGGGCCGGGGAGCTGTTTTTT
CDR3 protein: CASSLSQGVRAGELFF

V gene: TRBV2
clone size: few
J gene: TRBJ2-1
D gene: -
CDR3 DNA: TGTGCCAGCGAGGGCTTAGTTTCCCCCAATGAGCAGTTCTTC
CDR3 protein: CASEGLVSPNEQFF